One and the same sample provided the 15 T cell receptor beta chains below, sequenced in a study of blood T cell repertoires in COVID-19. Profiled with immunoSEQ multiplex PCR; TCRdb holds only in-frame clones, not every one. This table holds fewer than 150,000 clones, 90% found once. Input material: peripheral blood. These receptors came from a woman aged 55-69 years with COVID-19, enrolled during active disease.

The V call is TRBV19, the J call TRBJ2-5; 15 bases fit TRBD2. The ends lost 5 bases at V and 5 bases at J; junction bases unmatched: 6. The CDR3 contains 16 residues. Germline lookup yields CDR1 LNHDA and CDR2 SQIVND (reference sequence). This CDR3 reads CASSPRTSGGEETQYF. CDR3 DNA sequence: TGTGCCAGTAGTCCACGGACTAGCGGGGGGGAGGAGACCCAGTACTTC. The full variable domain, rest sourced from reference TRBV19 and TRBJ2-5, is DGGITQSPKYLFRKEGQNVTLSCEQNLNHDAMYWYRQDPGQGLRLIYYSQIVNDFQKGDIAEGYSVSREKKESFPLTVTSAQKNPTAFYLCASSPRTSGGEETQYFGPGTRLLVL.

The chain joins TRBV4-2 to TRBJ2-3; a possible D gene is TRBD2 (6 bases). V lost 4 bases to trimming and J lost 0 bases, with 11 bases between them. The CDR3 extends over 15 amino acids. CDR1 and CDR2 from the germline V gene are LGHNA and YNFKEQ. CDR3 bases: TGTGCCAGCAGCCCTCGTGCGGGGAGCACAGATACGCAGTATTTT. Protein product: CASSPRAGSTDTQYF.

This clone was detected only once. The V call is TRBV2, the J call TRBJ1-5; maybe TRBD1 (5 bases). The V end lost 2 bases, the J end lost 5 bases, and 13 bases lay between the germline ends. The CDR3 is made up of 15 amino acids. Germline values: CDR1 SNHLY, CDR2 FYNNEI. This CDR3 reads CASSEIDRQDQPQHF. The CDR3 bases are TGTGCCAGCAGTGAAATAGACAGACAAGATCAGCCCCAGCATTTT.

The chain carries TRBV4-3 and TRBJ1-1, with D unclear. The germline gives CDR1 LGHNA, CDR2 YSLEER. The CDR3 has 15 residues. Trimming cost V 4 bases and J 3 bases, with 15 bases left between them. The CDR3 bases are TGCGCCAGCAGCCCGATGCGCGGGAGGGACACTGAAGCTTTCTTT. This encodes CASSPMRGRDTEAFF.

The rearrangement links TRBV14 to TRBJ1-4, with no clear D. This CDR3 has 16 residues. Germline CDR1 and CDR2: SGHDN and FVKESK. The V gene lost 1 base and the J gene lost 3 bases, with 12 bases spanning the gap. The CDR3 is CASSQGARRANEKLFF. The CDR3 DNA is TGTGCCAGCAGCCAAGGAGCCAGGCGTGCTAATGAAAAACTGTTTTTT.

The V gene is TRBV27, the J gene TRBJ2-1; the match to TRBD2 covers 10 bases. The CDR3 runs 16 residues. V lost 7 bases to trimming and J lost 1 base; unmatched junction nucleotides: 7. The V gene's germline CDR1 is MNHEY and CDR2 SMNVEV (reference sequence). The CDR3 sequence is CASTSTSGLSYNEQFF. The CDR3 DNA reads TGTGCCAGCACTTCGACTAGCGGGTTATCCTACAATGAGCAGTTCTTC.

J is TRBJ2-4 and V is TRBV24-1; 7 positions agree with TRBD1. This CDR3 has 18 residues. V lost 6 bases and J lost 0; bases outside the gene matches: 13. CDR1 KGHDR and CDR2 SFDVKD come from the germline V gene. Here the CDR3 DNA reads TGTGCCACCAGTACGGGACAGTCCAGCGTATTAGCCAAAAACATTCAGTACTTC. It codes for CATSTGQSSVLAKNIQYF.

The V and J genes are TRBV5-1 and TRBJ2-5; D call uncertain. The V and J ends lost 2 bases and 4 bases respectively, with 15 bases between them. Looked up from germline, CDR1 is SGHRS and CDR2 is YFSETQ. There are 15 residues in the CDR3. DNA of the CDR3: TGCGCCAGCAGCTTATGGGCCGCGATGAGAGAGACCCAGTACTTC. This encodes CASSLWAAMRETQYF.

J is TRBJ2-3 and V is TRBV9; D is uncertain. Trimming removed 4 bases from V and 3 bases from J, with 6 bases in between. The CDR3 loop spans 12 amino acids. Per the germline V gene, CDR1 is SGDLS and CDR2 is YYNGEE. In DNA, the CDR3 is TGTGCCAGCAGCCCCGGGACAGATACGCAGTATTTT. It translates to CASSPGTDTQYF.

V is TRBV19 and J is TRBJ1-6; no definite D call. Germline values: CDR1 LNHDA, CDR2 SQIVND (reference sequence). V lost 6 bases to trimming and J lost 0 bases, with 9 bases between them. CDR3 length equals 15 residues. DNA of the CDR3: TGTGCCAGTAGCCTACAGAGCTCCTATAATTCACCCCTCCACTTT. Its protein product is CASSLQSSYNSPLHF. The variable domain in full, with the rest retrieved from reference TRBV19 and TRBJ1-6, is DGGITQSPKYLFRKEGQNVTLSCEQNLNHDAMYWYRQDPGQGLRLIYYSQIVNDFQKGDIAEGYSVSREKKESFPLTVTSAQKNPTAFYLCASSLQSSYNSPLHFGNGTRLTVT.

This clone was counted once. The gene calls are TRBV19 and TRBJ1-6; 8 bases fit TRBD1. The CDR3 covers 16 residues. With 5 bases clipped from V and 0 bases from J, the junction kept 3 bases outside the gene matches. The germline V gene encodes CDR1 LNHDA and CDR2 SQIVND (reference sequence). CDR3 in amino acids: CASSATGGSYNSPLHF. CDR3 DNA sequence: TGTGCCAGTAGTGCCACAGGGGGCTCCTATAATTCACCCCTCCACTTT.

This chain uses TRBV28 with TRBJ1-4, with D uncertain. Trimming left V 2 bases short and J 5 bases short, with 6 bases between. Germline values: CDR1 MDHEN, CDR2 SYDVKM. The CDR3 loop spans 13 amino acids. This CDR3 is CASSLGQNEKLFF. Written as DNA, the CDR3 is TGTGCCAGCAGTTTAGGGCAGAATGAAAAACTGTTTTTT.

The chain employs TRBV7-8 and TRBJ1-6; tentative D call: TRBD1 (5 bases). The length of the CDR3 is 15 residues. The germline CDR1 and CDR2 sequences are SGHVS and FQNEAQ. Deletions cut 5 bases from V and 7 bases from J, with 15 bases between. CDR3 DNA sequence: TGTGCCAGCAGCCCTCCGCAGGGTTTGAATTCACCCCTCCACTTT. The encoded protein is CASSPPQGLNSPLHF.

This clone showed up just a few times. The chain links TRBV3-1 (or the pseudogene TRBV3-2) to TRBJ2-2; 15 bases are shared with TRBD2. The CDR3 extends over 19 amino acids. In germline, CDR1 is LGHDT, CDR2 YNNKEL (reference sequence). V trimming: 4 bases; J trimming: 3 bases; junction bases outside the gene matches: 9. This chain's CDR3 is CASSRRTSGGAKDTGELFF. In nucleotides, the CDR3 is TGTGCCAGCAGCCGAAGGACTAGCGGGGGGGCCAAGGACACCGGGGAGCTGTTTTTT.

The CDR3 here is CASHKGTGGGEKLFF. For the CDR3, the DNA is TGTGCCAGCCACAAGGGGACAGGTGGAGGTGAAAAACTGTTTTTT. J is TRBJ1-4 and V is TRBV2; TRBD1 matches 8 bases. CDR1 SNHLY and CDR2 FYNNEI come from the germline V gene. The V and J ends lost 8 bases and 7 bases, in that order; junction bases with no gene match: 12. The length of the CDR3 is 15 residues.